The table lists the clone carrying this TCR beta chain with a few counts. The protocol was immunoSEQ multiplex PCR, while the TCRdb copy is restricted to in-frame clones and leaves out a portion. This table has approximately 44,000 clones, approximately 86% appearing once. This entry is derived from a study of OX40 agonist ivuxolimab in advanced cancers. This CDR3 contains 15 residues. Germline V gives CDR1 LNHDA, CDR2 SQIVND (reference sequence). V was trimmed by 0 bases and J by 4 bases, leaving 13 bases between them. The TCR was taken from an adult with an advanced solid tumor such as melanoma, head and neck, liver or kidney cancer. V and J are TRBV19 and TRBJ2-7; no reliable D call. The specimen comprised CD4+ or CD8+ T cells sorted from blood, sampled in a trial of the OX40 agonist ivuxolimab. The CDR3 DNA reads as TGTGCCAGTAGTATAGATGTGTCCGGCATGTACGAGCAGTACTTC. It specifies CASSIDVSGMYEQYF.